The 28 T cell receptor beta chains below were found in one sample sequenced in a study of blood T cell repertoires in COVID-19. Assay: immunoSEQ multiplex PCR; the TCRdb copy retains only in-frame clones and omits some. Among a few hundred thousand clones listed, roughly 90% were seen once. Material for sequencing was peripheral blood. The receptor set was obtained from a man aged 18 to 30 who had recovered from COVID-19.

The chain combines TRBV7-9 with TRBJ2-2; D is perhaps TRBD1 (6 bases). The V end was cut by 4 bases, the J end by 5 bases, with 11 bases between. The germline V gene encodes CDR1 SEHNR and CDR2 FQNEAQ (reference sequence). This CDR3 is built from 14 residues. DNA of the CDR3: TGTGCCAGCAGCTACAGGGAAGGAACCGGGGAGCTGTTTTTT. It is translated as CASSYREGTGELFF.

This chain uses TRBV6-2 or TRBV6-3 with TRBJ1-1; tentative D call: TRBD1 (5 bases). Per the germline V gene, CDR1 is MNHEY and CDR2 is SVGEGT. The germline V and J ends were trimmed by 4 bases and 0 bases, with 15 bases remaining between them. The CDR3 extends over 16 amino acids. The CDR3 region has the DNA TGTGCCAGCAGTTCCAACCTAGGGGTCCTGAACACTGAAGCTTTCTTT. As protein: CASSSNLGVLNTEAFF.

The V and J genes are TRBV3-1 (or the pseudogene TRBV3-2) and TRBJ1-5, with D tentatively TRBD1 (6 bases). This CDR3 spans 13 amino acids. V lost 4 bases and J 2 bases, leaving 6 bases between the germline ends. Germline loops: CDR1 LGHDT, CDR2 YNNKEL (reference sequence). CDR3 sequence reads: CASSRTGNQPQHF. CDR3 sequence (DNA): TGTGCCAGCAGCCGGACAGGCAATCAGCCCCAGCATTTT.

The V gene is TRBV27, the J gene TRBJ2-7; tentative D call: TRBD2 (5 bases). Trimming took 2 bases from V and 3 from J, leaving 14 bases between them. Germline assignment: CDR1 MNHEY and CDR2 SMNVEV (reference sequence). The CDR3 loop spans 15 amino acids. CDR3 sequence (DNA): TGTGCCAGCAGTTTAAAGATGATCGGAGGCTACGAGCAGTACTTC. Protein: CASSLKMIGGYEQYF.

The rearrangement joins TRBV7-8 to TRBJ2-5; the D gene is possibly TRBD2 (6 bases). Per the germline V gene, CDR1 is SGHVS and CDR2 is FQNEAQ. The CDR3 is 13 amino acids. Trimming stripped 9 bases from V and 4 bases from J, with 15 bases between. CDR3 in DNA: TGTGCCAGTTCTGAACAGGAGGGAGAGACCCAGTACTTC. Its protein product is CASSEQEGETQYF.

This clone was seen just once. The rearrangement joins TRBV15 to TRBJ2-1; 13 nucleotides agree with TRBD2. The CDR3 consists of 17 residues. Germline CDR1 is LNHNV and CDR2 is YYDKDF (reference sequence). V shed 5 bases and J 0 bases; nucleotides not matched to a gene: 4. CDR3 protein: CATSGLAGVRSYNEQFF. CDR3 nucleotide sequence: TGTGCCACCAGCGGACTAGCGGGGGTTCGCTCCTACAATGAGCAGTTCTTC. The variable domain in full, completed from reference TRBV15 and TRBJ2-1, reads DAMVIQNPRYQVTQFGKPVTLSCSQTLNHNVMYWYQQKSSQAPKLLFHYYDKDFNNEADTPDNFQSRRPNTSFCFLDIRSPGLGDTAMYLCATSGLAGVRSYNEQFFGPGTRLTVL.

The rearrangement links TRBV6-5 to TRBJ1-1; the D gene is possibly TRBD1 (6 bases). The CDR3 loop spans 14 amino acids. V was clipped by 3 bases and J by 3 bases, with 11 bases between them. CDR1 is MNHEY, CDR2 SVGAGI, per germline. The CDR3 protein is CASSYLDRYTEAFF. The DNA for the CDR3 is TGTGCCAGCAGTTATCTAGACAGGTACACTGAAGCTTTCTTT.

This clone was found once. This sequence joins TRBV10-2 and TRBJ2-7; 10 nucleotides agree with TRBD1. Germline lookup yields CDR1 WSHSY and CDR2 SAAADI. The CDR3 is 14 residues long. V shed 5 bases, J shed 6 bases, and the junction held 7 bases outside the gene matches. The DNA for the CDR3 is TGCGCCAGCAGTTCCGGGACAGGGGAATTCGAGCAGTACTTC. It is translated as CASSSGTGEFEQYF.

The rearrangement joins TRBV13 to TRBJ2-1, with D unclear. The germline V and J ends were trimmed by 7 bases and 0 bases, with 19 bases remaining between them. This CDR3 contains 17 residues. Germline loops: CDR1 PRHDT, CDR2 FYEKMQ (reference sequence). CDR3 nucleotide sequence: TGTGCCAGCACCCTAGGCGGTACCCGAAGCTCCTACAATGAGCAGTTCTTC. Its protein product is CASTLGGTRSSYNEQFF.

The chain links TRBV18 to TRBJ2-5; TRBD1 matches 8 bases. Germline CDR1 KGHSH, CDR2 LQKENI. V gave up 3 bases and J gave up 2 bases; unmatched junction bases: 2. This CDR3 contains 14 residues. CDR3 protein: CASSPGQEQETQYF. Written as DNA, the CDR3 is TGTGCCAGCTCACCGGGACAGGAACAAGAGACCCAGTACTTC.

This clone occurred once. The chain has TRBV6-6 and TRBJ2-1; 11 nucleotides agree with TRBD2. The germline V gene encodes CDR1 MNHNY and CDR2 SVGAGI (reference sequence). V shed 0 bases and J 4 bases; nucleotides not matched to a gene: 2. CDR3 size: 16 residues. CDR3 residues: CASSYSTSGIYNEQFF. The CDR3 DNA reads TGTGCCAGCAGTTACTCGACTAGCGGGATTTACAATGAGCAGTTCTTC.

The chain links TRBV3-1 (or the pseudogene TRBV3-2) to TRBJ1-6, with D unresolved. There are 12 residues in the CDR3. V lost 2 bases and J 10 bases, leaving 6 bases between the germline ends. Germline CDR1 reads LGHDT; CDR2 reads YNNKEL (reference sequence). CDR3 residues: CASSQSGSPLHF. DNA of the CDR3: TGTGCCAGCAGCCAATCGGGATCACCCCTCCACTTT.

The chain recombines TRBV2 with TRBJ2-7; D gene unclear. V was clipped by 6 bases and J by 1 base, with 7 bases between them. This CDR3 has 12 amino acids. Per germline, CDR1 SNHLY and CDR2 FYNNEI. CDR3 nucleotide sequence: TGTGCCAGCAGGGTAGATTCCTACGAGCAGTACTTC. Translating gives CASRVDSYEQYF.

The chain joins TRBV4-2 to TRBJ1-1, with D perhaps matching TRBD1 (6 bases). The CDR3 is 18 residues long. Germline lookup yields CDR1 LGHNA and CDR2 YNFKEQ. V was trimmed by 0 bases and J by 4 bases, leaving 21 bases between them. The CDR3 protein is CASSQEGPAQGLGTEAFF. CDR3 nucleotide sequence: TGTGCCAGCAGCCAAGAAGGTCCGGCCCAGGGGCTGGGCACTGAAGCTTTCTTT.

This clone was observed once. The rearrangement uses TRBV13 and TRBJ2-1; D is possibly TRBD2 (5 bases). The CDR3 is made up of 13 amino acids. V lost 4 bases, J lost 8 bases, and 12 bases lay in between. Germline CDR1 is PRHDT and CDR2 is FYEKMQ (reference sequence). CDR3 sequence reads: CASSSGPRDEQFF. As DNA, the CDR3 is TGTGCCAGCAGCTCAGGACCGCGGGATGAGCAGTTCTTC.

The chain combines TRBV24-1 with TRBJ2-1, with 11 bases identical to TRBD2. CDR1 is KGHDR and CDR2 is SFDVKD in the germline V gene. The CDR3 has 15 amino acids. V lost 4 bases and J lost 6; bases outside the gene matches: 4. The CDR3 DNA is TGTGCCACCAGTGACCCGGGGACTAGCGGCAATGAGCAGTTCTTC. Its protein product is CATSDPGTSGNEQFF.

The rearrangement links TRBV29-1 to TRBJ1-2; D unresolved. Germline V CDR1 and CDR2: SQVTM, ANQGSEA. Trimming left V 6 bases short and J 3 bases short, with 11 bases between. The CDR3 loop spans 12 amino acids. The CDR3 protein is CSVRTGDYGYTF. DNA of the CDR3: TGCAGCGTCCGGACGGGAGACTATGGCTACACCTTC. Full variable domain (remainder filled in from reference TRBV29-1 and TRBJ1-2): SAVISQKPSRDICQRGTSLTIQCQVDSQVTMMFWYRQQPGQSLTLIATANQGSEATYESGFVIDKFPISRPNLTFSTLTVSNMSPEDSSIYLCSVRTGDYGYTFGSGTRLTVV.

This clone was picked up a small number of times. The V gene is TRBV25-1, the J gene TRBJ2-3, with 8 nucleotides matching TRBD2. CDR1 is MGHDK and CDR2 is SYGVNS in the germline V gene. The J segment lost 3 bases and the V segment lost 3 bases, leaving 14 bases of the junction unmatched. CDR3 length: 18 amino acids. CDR3 DNA: TGTGCCAGCAGTGAGACCTCCGGGGCGGGAGGTCTAACAGATACGCAGTATTTT. It translates to CASSETSGAGGLTDTQYF.

The J gene is TRBJ2-2, the V gene TRBV19, with D unclear. The germline V gene encodes CDR1 LNHDA and CDR2 SQIVND (reference sequence). The CDR3 runs 13 residues. V lost 4 bases, J lost 0 bases, and 3 bases lay in between. The CDR3 DNA is TGTGCCAGTAGTAATACGAACACCGGGGAGCTGTTTTTT. Translating gives CASSNTNTGELFF.

The chain joins TRBV29-1 to TRBJ1-1; D is unresolved. The germline V gene encodes CDR1 SQVTM and CDR2 ANQGSEA. Trimming cost V 5 bases and J 1 base, with 11 bases left between them. The CDR3 is 13 residues long. CDR3 DNA sequence: TGCAGCGTTCAGCAACAGCAGAACACTGAAGCTTTCTTT. Translated: CSVQQQQNTEAFF.

This chain links TRBV6-5 with TRBJ2-7; tentatively, D is TRBD2 (5 bases). Trimming left V 6 bases short and J 6 bases short, with 15 bases between. The CDR3 covers 13 residues. Germline V gene lookup returns CDR1 MNHEY and CDR2 SVGAGI. CDR3 sequence: CASSPSRVGEQYF. DNA for the CDR3: TGTGCCAGCAGCCCCTCGAGGGTCGGCGAGCAGTACTTC.

The V gene is TRBV7-8, the J gene TRBJ2-1, with 7 nucleotides matching TRBD1. J gave up 4 bases and V 2 bases, and 11 bases lay outside the gene matches. CDR3 length equals 17 residues. Germline V gives CDR1 SGHVS, CDR2 FQNEAQ. CDR3 region: CASSLSSGTVTYNEQFF. CDR3 bases: TGTGCCAGCAGCTTATCCTCCGGGACAGTGACGTACAATGAGCAGTTCTTC.

This clone was seen once. CDR3 coding DNA: TGTGCCAGCAGCCCTCCCGGTCTGAACACTGAAGCTTTCTTT. Translated, it gives CASSPPGLNTEAFF. The rearrangement uses TRBV6-2 or TRBV6-3 and TRBJ1-1; D call uncertain. V was cut by 6 bases and J by 0 bases, with 11 bases left in between. This CDR3 has 14 residues. Germline-derived CDR1 and CDR2 are MNHEY and SVGEGT.

In this sample, this clone turned up once. This chain links TRBV15 with TRBJ1-1; 10 positions agree with TRBD1. CDR1 and CDR2 (germline): LNHNV, YYDKDF (reference sequence). The CDR3 is 14 residues long. J gave up 7 bases and V 5 bases, and 7 bases lay outside the gene matches. CDR3 sequence (DNA): TGTGCCACCAGCCCACGGACAGGGGGGTATGAAGCTTTCTTT. Amino acid sequence: CATSPRTGGYEAFF.

CDR3 DNA sequence: TGTGCCACCAGGGGGGAGGCCTACGAGCAGTACTTC. Encoded protein: CATRGEAYEQYF. The chain employs TRBV15 and TRBJ2-7, with a tentative D call TRBD2 (6 bases). This CDR3 has 12 residues. Germline lookup yields CDR1 LNHNV and CDR2 YYDKDF (reference sequence). V shed 6 bases and J shed 2 bases, with 8 bases lying between them.

This chain connects TRBV27 to TRBJ2-5; no clear D gene. CDR3 length: 15 amino acids. The germline V gene encodes CDR1 MNHEY and CDR2 SMNVEV (reference sequence). Between the trimmed V and J ends, which lost 5 bases and 0 bases, there was a span of 13 bases. The CDR3: CASSSWASYQETQYF. The CDR3 DNA sequence: TGTGCCAGCAGTAGCTGGGCCTCGTACCAAGAGACCCAGTACTTC.

This chain joins TRBV2 and TRBJ1-6; no firm D call. The CDR3 spans 14 residues. Per the germline V gene, CDR1 is SNHLY and CDR2 is FYNNEI. Trimming stripped 2 bases from V and 7 bases from J, with 9 bases between. Here the CDR3 reads CASSESGFNSPLHF. The CDR3, as DNA: TGTGCCAGCAGTGAATCGGGTTTCAATTCACCCCTCCACTTT.

The count of this clone is one. This sequence joins TRBV2 and TRBJ1-1; the D is unclear. There are 13 residues in the CDR3. Germline loops: CDR1 SNHLY, CDR2 FYNNEI. The V and J ends lost 3 bases and 9 bases respectively, with 14 bases between them. This CDR3 reads CASSEGYNTQAFF. In DNA, the CDR3 is TGTGCCAGCAGTGAGGGCTATAACACCCAAGCTTTCTTT.